Each of the 10 T cell receptor beta chains below was sequenced from the same sample in a study of post-analysis software for immune sequencing data. Overall study findings and caveats: Patients showed TRBV5-6, TRBV5-1 and TRBV20-1 among 4 or 5 TRBV segments more frequent than in controls.

Each TCR beta cDNA library carried unique molecular identifiers. TCRdb re-analysed the PCR reads in MiXCR, keeping a single row per CDR3 protein. The repertoire holds about 820,000 distinct CDR3 sequences, approximately 57% seen once, with roughly 4.4% in the top ten. Antigen specificity for these receptors is unknown. The sample was blood. These receptors were obtained from a girl aged 5-17 years with multiple sclerosis.

In this sample, this clonotype turned up a few times. The chain recombines TRBV3-1 with TRBJ2-7; TRBD1 aligns across 10 bases. J lost 4 bases, V lost 2 bases, and 5 bases had no gene match. The CDR3 has 15 residues. Germline V gives CDR1 LGHDT, CDR2 YNNKEL (reference sequence). The CDR3 is CASSQPGTGAYEQYF. CDR3 sequence (DNA): TGTGCCAGCAGCCAACCCGGGACAGGGGCGTACGAGCAGTACTTC.

The V and J genes are TRBV20-1 and TRBJ1-2, with D tentatively TRBD1 (6 bases). Germline CDR1 is DFQATT and CDR2 is SNEGSKA (reference sequence). Between the trimmed V and J ends, which lost 4 bases and 7 bases, there was a span of 16 bases. This CDR3 region has 13 residues. The CDR3 sequence is CSAKGQKIVGYTF. Written as DNA, the CDR3 is TGCAGTGCTAAAGGACAGAAGATTGTTGGCTACACCTTC.

The chain combines TRBV7-2 with TRBJ2-3; D unresolved. Per germline, CDR1 SGHTA and CDR2 FQGNSA. CDR3 length equals 11 residues. V dropped 4 bases and J dropped 6 bases, with 5 bases sitting between them. CDR3 protein: CASSSVDTQYF. The CDR3, as DNA: TGTGCCAGCAGCTCCGTCGATACGCAGTATTTT.

The chain links TRBV20-1 to TRBJ2-3; D is unresolved. The CDR3 length is 15 residues. Trimming pared 6 bases from V and 0 bases from J, leaving 16 bases between. From germline, CDR1 is DFQATT and CDR2 SNEGSKA (reference sequence). DNA for the CDR3: TGCAGTGCCGCCTCACTCCTCAGCAGCACAGATACGCAGTATTTT. The encoded protein is CSAASLLSSTDTQYF.

This rearrangement joins TRBV25-1 to TRBJ2-7; TRBD2 matches 9 bases. Trimming took 7 bases from V and 10 from J; bases not matched to a gene: 8. The CDR3 has 12 amino acids. CDR1 and CDR2 from the germline V gene are MGHDK and SYGVNS. In DNA, the CDR3 is TGTGCCAGCAACGGAGCGGGAGGCACCCAGTACTTC. Encoded protein: CASNGAGGTQYF.

The CDR3 coding sequence is TGCGCCAGCAGCCAATGGACTAGCGGGGGGTGGACCTACGAGCAGTACTTC. Translating it yields CASSQWTSGGWTYEQYF. The rearrangement links TRBV5-1 to TRBJ2-7, with 14 bases lining up with TRBD2. In germline, CDR1 is SGHRS, CDR2 YFSETQ. After removal of 4 bases from V and 2 bases from J, the junction contained 8 bases not matched to a gene. This CDR3 spans 17 amino acids.

The CDR3 here is CASRTMGQGGNQPQHF. Here the CDR3 DNA reads TGTGCCAGCAGAACCATGGGACAGGGGGGCAATCAGCCCCAGCATTTT. This chain connects TRBV6-5 to TRBJ1-5; 11 bases map to TRBD1. This CDR3 spans 16 amino acids. CDR1 MNHEY and CDR2 SVGAGI come from the germline V gene. Losses at the gene ends were 6 bases for V and 2 bases for J; bases not matched to a gene: 6.

This chain joins TRBV29-1 and TRBJ2-1; a possible D gene is TRBD2 (6 bases). V lost 6 bases, J lost 0 bases, and 18 bases lay in between. CDR1 is SQVTM, CDR2 ANQGSEA, per germline. CDR3 size: 16 residues. CDR3 sequence: CSVDSPSSVSYNEQFF. The CDR3 DNA reads TGCAGCGTGGACTCCCCATCTAGCGTCTCCTACAATGAGCAGTTCTTC.

V and J are TRBV10-3 and TRBJ1-2; D may be TRBD1 (5 bases). Per germline, CDR1 ENHRY and CDR2 SYGVKD. The CDR3 sequence is 14 residues long. V lost 4 bases and J 4 bases, leaving 13 bases between the germline ends. The DNA of the CDR3 is TGTGCCATCAGTGGGCGGGCAGGGCCCTATGGCTACACCTTC. This gives the protein CAISGRAGPYGYTF.

This rearrangement joins TRBV20-1 to TRBJ2-1; TRBD2 matches at 12 bases. The CDR3 covers 21 residues. The V gene's germline CDR1 is DFQATT and CDR2 SNEGSKA (reference sequence). The ends lost 4 bases at V and 0 bases at J; junction bases unmatched: 19. The CDR3 reads CSAIAARLAGETRGSYNEQFF. The CDR3 nucleotides read TGCAGTGCTATAGCGGCGCGACTAGCGGGAGAGACGAGGGGCTCCTACAATGAGCAGTTCTTC.